The present entry profiles one T cell receptor (beta chain) with its context. As originally analysed: Estimated nucleated cell counts came from reference gene primer amplification. Sequencing used immunoSEQ multiplex PCR; TCRdb keeps in-frame clones, though not all of them. V and J calls plus clone size are reproduced from that table; the DNA served to infer D and trimming. This sample yields roughly 70,000 clones, of which more than 65% are seen a single time; around 28% belongs to the top ten. These data originate in a study of blood T cell repertoires in COVID-19. Background on the study: Nucleic acid was either cDNA or gDNA, and it came from T cells, B-cell-depleted T cells, or PBMCs.

CDR3 size: 13 residues. CDR1 and CDR2 from the germline V gene are MNHEY and SVGAGI. Trimming removed 4 bases from V and 7 bases from J; junction bases left unmatched: 6. This clonotype was obtained from a human donor in a cohort sampled during active COVID-19. The sequenced material came from peripheral blood. The rearrangement links TRBV6-5 to TRBJ2-7; 8 bases agree with TRBD2. The CDR3 region has the DNA TGTGCCAGCAGTTCCGGGGGGGACCGAGAGCAGTACTTC. This encodes CASSSGGDREQYF.